The 18 T cell receptor beta chains presented below share a single source sample, sequenced in a study of spatial heterogeneity in lung cancer (dated by TCRdb to the late 2010s). Libraries came from 5' RACE. This sample was sequenced with a NextSeq 500. Through fastp at Q25 and MiXCR, TCRdb rebuilt clones from the public reads, retaining in-frame beta chains. Each entry is one CDR3 protein sequence, shown with its most common DNA and genes. Across this sample there are about 100,000 distinct CDR3 sequences, with approximately 4% seen only once. 21% of the sample is taken by the ten largest. Read against the paper, the sample's time point label means: sample taken at primary tumor resection. No cognate antigen is known for these TCRs. General findings and caveats noted by the study authors: The tumor nonsynonymous mutation count correlated with the number of expanded alpha and beta TCRs within the tumor.

The sequencing used lung tumor tissue, collected at surgery. The receptor set was obtained from a male donor with early-stage non-small cell lung cancer.

This clonotype occurred many times. The J gene is TRBJ1-2, the V gene TRBV18; D gene uncertain. Germline V gives CDR1 KGHSH, CDR2 LQKENI. The length of the CDR3 is 16 residues. Trimming shortened V by 4 bases and J by 0 bases, and 15 bases separated the two germline ends. DNA for the CDR3: TGTGCCAGCTCACTTTTTCTAGGATCAGCTAACTATGGCTACACCTTC. Translating it yields CASSLFLGSANYGYTF.

This clonotype appeared many times. The J gene is TRBJ1-1, the V gene TRBV5-1, with D possibly TRBD1 on 6 matching bases. This CDR3 comprises 15 residues. Germline V gene data show CDR1 as SGHRS and CDR2 as YFSETQ. V was clipped by 4 bases and J by 5 bases, with 18 bases between them. CDR3: CASSGTGTIGTEAFF. The CDR3 bases are TGCGCCAGCAGCGGAACCGGGACAATTGGAACTGAAGCTTTCTTT.

There are a few counts of this clonotype. The chain combines TRBV5-1 with TRBJ2-7; D is ambiguous. The CDR3 runs 14 residues. Deletions cut 0 bases from V and 2 bases from J, with 9 bases between. The V gene's germline CDR1 is SGHRS and CDR2 YFSETQ. CDR3 sequence (DNA): TGCGCCAGCAGCTTGGACCCGGCCACCTACGAGCAGTACTTC. Translating gives CASSLDPATYEQYF.

The chain recombines TRBV2 with TRBJ2-7; D not certain. Looked up from germline, CDR1 is SNHLY and CDR2 is FYNNEI. The CDR3 extends over 14 amino acids. V lost 3 bases to trimming and J lost 2 bases, with 11 bases between them. The CDR3 region has the DNA TGTGCCAGCAGTGAGCCTTTCCCCACCTACGAGCAGTACTTC. Encoded protein: CASSEPFPTYEQYF.

The chain couples TRBV3-1 to TRBJ2-4; D gene ambiguous. The CDR3 is 18 amino acids. V shed 4 bases and J shed 1 base, with 20 bases lying between them. CDR1 LGHDT and CDR2 YNNKEL come from the germline V gene (reference sequence). This CDR3 is CASSPPAAVGFAKNIQYF. Written as DNA, the CDR3 is TGTGCCAGCAGCCCCCCCGCGGCGGTGGGTTTTGCCAAAAACATTCAGTACTTC.

This clonotype was seen a few times. The junction departs from the called germline gene at one end, perhaps through a read error. The chain joins TRBV10-3 to TRBJ2-7, with 8 nucleotides matching TRBD2. Germline CDR1 ENHRY, CDR2 SYGVKD. The CDR3 extends over 14 amino acids. The CDR3 DNA sequence: TGTACCATCAGTGTAGGCGGGGGGCCCGCCGAGCAGTACTTC. It translates to CTISVGGGPAEQYF.

The table lists this clonotype with many counts. The V call is TRBV12-3 or TRBV12-4, the J call TRBJ2-3; D is perhaps TRBD1 (5 bases). The CDR3 covers 12 residues. Trimming shortened V by 4 bases and J by 6 bases, and 8 bases separated the two germline ends. The CDR3 DNA is TGTGCCAGCAGTTCTGACAGTGATACGCAGTATTTT. Its translation is CASSSDSDTQYF.

This clonotype has a count of ten or more. The genes are TRBV5-1 and TRBJ2-2; perhaps TRBD2 as D (5 bases). Germline assignment: CDR1 SGHRS and CDR2 YFSETQ. The V gene lost 7 bases and the J gene lost 4 bases, with 20 bases spanning the gap. This CDR3 spans 16 amino acids. CDR3 sequence (DNA): TGCGCCAGCTGCCCCAGTTTCGCGGGTAGCACCGGGGAGCTGTTTTTT. It translates to CASCPSFAGSTGELFF.

This clonotype was detected many times. V gene TRBV7-9 combines with J gene TRBJ2-3, with TRBD2 matching 9 bases. Unmatched junction bases numbered 5, after V lost 4 bases and J lost 0 bases. The V gene's germline CDR1 is SEHNR and CDR2 FQNEAQ (reference sequence). This CDR3 spans 16 amino acids. CDR3 region: CASSSGLAGSTDTQYF. The DNA of the CDR3 is TGTGCCAGCAGCTCGGGTCTAGCGGGAAGCACAGATACGCAGTATTTT. The full variable domain, its missing parts supplied by reference TRBV7-9 and TRBJ2-3, is DTGVSQNPRHKITKRGQNVTFRCDPISEHNRLYWYRQTLGQGPEFLTYFQNEAQLEKSRLLSDRFSAERPKGSFSTLEIQRTEQGDSAMYLCASSSGLAGSTDTQYFGPGTRLTVL.

This clonotype was observed many times. The rearrangement joins TRBV12-3 or TRBV12-4 to TRBJ2-1; the match to TRBD1 covers 10 bases. Trimming removed 7 bases from V and 7 bases from J; junction bases left unmatched: 7. The CDR3 is 14 amino acids. The CDR3 region is CASTPGQGRNEQFF. The CDR3 region has the DNA TGTGCCAGCACCCCGGGACAGGGGCGGAATGAGCAGTTCTTC.

This clonotype was recorded many times. The chain employs TRBV12-3 or TRBV12-4 and TRBJ2-2; D gene unclear. CDR3 length: 14 residues. V was shortened by 3 bases and J by 5 bases, with 10 bases between the two germline ends. CDR3 sequence reads: CASSLGWGTGELFF. Here the CDR3 DNA reads TGTGCCAGCAGTTTGGGGTGGGGAACCGGGGAGCTGTTTTTT.

The chain links TRBV19 to TRBJ1-5; TRBD1 is a possible D gene (6 bases). Trimming pared 6 bases from V and 5 bases from J, leaving 11 bases between. The germline CDR1 and CDR2 sequences are LNHDA and SQIVND (reference sequence). The CDR3 is 13 residues long. This CDR3 is CASSPGHHQPQHF. DNA for the CDR3: TGTGCCAGTAGCCCGGGACACCATCAGCCCCAGCATTTT.

This clonotype was detected ten times or more. The chain employs TRBV20-1 and TRBJ2-3; D remains unclear. The CDR3 runs 13 residues. Germline V CDR1 and CDR2: DFQATT, SNEGSKA (reference sequence). Trimming removed 1 base at V and 0 bases at J, with 5 bases between. CDR3 sequence reads: CSARAGSTDTQYF. The CDR3 bases are TGCAGTGCTAGAGCAGGTAGCACAGATACGCAGTATTTT.

This clonotype has ten or more counts. The J gene is TRBJ2-3, the V gene TRBV11-2, with D perhaps TRBD1 (6 bases). Germline CDR1 is SGHAT and CDR2 is FQNNGV. Trimming left V 5 bases short and J 6 bases short, with 6 bases between. The CDR3 loop spans 11 amino acids. The CDR3 here is CASSQGDTQYF. The CDR3 DNA follows: TGTGCCAGCAGCCAGGGGGATACGCAGTATTTT. The whole variable domain, remainder taken from reference TRBV11-2 and TRBJ2-3, is EAGVAQSPRYKIIEKRQSVAFWCNPISGHATLYWYQQILGQGPKLLIQFQNNGVVDDSQLPKDRFSAERLKGVDSTLKIQPAKLEDSAVYLCASSQGDTQYFGPGTRLTVL.

This clonotype was recorded a few times. This chain connects TRBV28 to TRBJ1-4; weak D call: TRBD1 (5 bases). CDR1 and CDR2 from the germline V gene are MDHEN and SYDVKM. The CDR3 contains 18 residues. The V end lost 6 bases, the J end lost 3 bases, and 23 bases lay between the germline ends. The CDR3: CASSLRGAQLRANEKLFF. CDR3 sequence (DNA): TGTGCCAGCAGCCTTAGAGGGGCCCAATTACGGGCTAATGAAAAACTGTTTTTT.

This clonotype was counted between two and nine times. This chain connects TRBV3-1 to TRBJ1-2; D possibly corresponds to TRBD1 (5 bases). The CDR3 sequence is 13 residues long. The germline V and J ends were trimmed by 0 bases and 7 bases, with 9 bases remaining between them. Germline CDR1 and CDR2: LGHDT and YNNKEL (reference sequence). DNA for the CDR3: TGTGCCAGCAGCCAAGAACACAGGTCTGGCTACACCTTC. Amino acid sequence: CASSQEHRSGYTF.

This clonotype occurred many times. This rearrangement joins TRBV9 to TRBJ1-3; no clear D. Trimming left V 1 base short and J 4 bases short, with 12 bases between. CDR1 is SGDLS, CDR2 YYNGEE, per germline. This CDR3 comprises 15 residues. CDR3 sequence reads: CASSVRDERGNTIYF. The CDR3 region has the DNA TGTGCCAGCAGCGTAAGAGATGAGCGAGGAAACACCATATATTTT. Full variable domain (rest looked up from reference TRBV9 and TRBJ1-3): DSGVTQTPKHLITATGQRVTLRCSPRSGDLSVYWYQQSLDQGLQFLIQYYNGEERAKGNILERFSAQQFPDLHSELNLSSLELGDSALYFCASSVRDERGNTIYFGEGSWLTVV.

This clonotype was counted a few times. In DNA, the CDR3 is TGTGCCATCAGCTATCAGGGAGGGGGCACAGATACGCAGTATTTT. Amino acid sequence: CAISYQGGGTDTQYF. The J gene is TRBJ2-3, the V gene TRBV10-3, with 7 bases lining up with TRBD2. Trimming at V came to 6 bases and at J to 1 base, leaving 7 bases not matched to a gene. This CDR3 spans 15 amino acids. Germline-derived CDR1 and CDR2 are ENHRY and SYGVKD.